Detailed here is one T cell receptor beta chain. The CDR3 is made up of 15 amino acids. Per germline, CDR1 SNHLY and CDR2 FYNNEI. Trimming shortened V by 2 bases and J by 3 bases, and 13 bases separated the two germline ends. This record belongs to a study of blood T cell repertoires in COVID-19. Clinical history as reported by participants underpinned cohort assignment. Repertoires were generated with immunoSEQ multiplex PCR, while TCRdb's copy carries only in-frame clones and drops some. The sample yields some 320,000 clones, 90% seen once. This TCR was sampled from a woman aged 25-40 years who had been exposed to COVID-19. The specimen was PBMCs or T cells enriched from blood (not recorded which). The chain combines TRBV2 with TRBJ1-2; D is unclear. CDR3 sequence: CASSEMRVPYYGYTF. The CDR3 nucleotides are TGTGCCAGCAGTGAAATGAGGGTCCCTTACTATGGCTACACCTTC.